The following is a T cell receptor (beta chain) sequence with its context. The antigen is undetermined. TCRdb's table, derived via immunoSEQ multiplex PCR, lists solely in-frame clones and lacks some. Here the sample spans roughly 70,000 clones, 85% to 90% being singletons. V dropped 8 bases and J dropped 5 bases, with 19 bases sitting between them. The CDR3 is made up of 14 amino acids. Per the germline V gene, CDR1 is MNHEY and CDR2 is SMNVEV (reference sequence). The sample originates from a study of OX40 agonist ivuxolimab in advanced cancers. The overall study: All patients had ivuxolimab intravenously every 2 weeks at 0.01 to 10 mg/kg. Regarding the study as a whole: Some patients who did not respond also had low normalized T-cell clonal expansion.

This sequence originates from an adult with an advanced solid tumor such as melanoma, head and neck, liver or kidney cancer. The chain carries TRBV27 and TRBJ2-7, with a tentative D call TRBD2 (7 bases). Sample: CD4+ or CD8+ T cells sorted from blood, taken in a trial of the OX40 agonist ivuxolimab. The CDR3 nucleotides read TGTGCCAGCTCCTTAGAGGGGGGGTACCACGAGCAGTACTTC. Translation gives CASSLEGGYHEQYF.